Each of the 16 T cell receptor beta chains below was sequenced from the same sample in a study of T-cell memory formation after mild COVID-19. Using its own MiXCR run on the 5' RACE reads, TCRdb lists one record per CDR3 protein. The table has a few hundred thousand distinct CDR3 sequences, roughly a sixth seen once; the top ten hold around 20%. The specimen was PBMCs or a T cell subset sorted from them (not recorded which). The receptors shown here come from a man aged 18 to 35 who had mild COVID-19 (a few samples of this study predate the infection). Cell type and time point are not known.

The chain uses TRBV5-1 and TRBJ2-5; 14 nucleotides agree with TRBD2. The trim removed 2 bases at V and 4 bases at J, leaving 4 bases unmatched. CDR1 and CDR2 from the germline V gene are SGHRS and YFSETQ. CDR3 length: 16 amino acids. CDR3 protein: CASSFGLAGGLETQYF. CDR3 nucleotides: TGCGCCAGCAGCTTCGGACTAGCGGGGGGTTTAGAGACCCAGTACTTC.

The rearrangement uses TRBV7-2 and TRBJ1-2, with TRBD1 as a possible D gene (6 bases). V was pared by 4 bases and J by 8 bases, with 23 bases between. The CDR3 is made up of 16 amino acids. CDR1 is SGHTA, CDR2 FQGNSA, per germline. CDR3 DNA sequence: TGTGCCAGCAGCTCCCCCCAGCTGCAGGGGATCGGAGGCTACACCTTC. Its protein product is CASSSPQLQGIGGYTF.

This clonotype has just a few counts. The rearrangement links TRBV10-3 to TRBJ2-3, with D hard to call. There are 13 residues in the CDR3. V lost 3 bases and J 0 bases, leaving 4 bases between the germline ends. Per the germline V gene, CDR1 is ENHRY and CDR2 is SYGVKD. The CDR3 loop is CAISDSSTDTQYF. The CDR3 bases are TGTGCCATCAGTGACAGTAGCACAGATACGCAGTATTTT.

The chain is built from TRBV2 and TRBJ2-3, with a tentative D call TRBD1 (5 bases). The CDR3 sequence is 12 residues long. V was pared by 5 bases and J by 4 bases, with 7 bases between. Per the germline V gene, CDR1 is SNHLY and CDR2 is FYNNEI. The CDR3 DNA sequence: TGTGCCAGCAGTATACAGGCAGATACGCAGTATTTT. Amino acids: CASSIQADTQYF.

The table lists this clonotype with a few counts. The rearrangement joins TRBV5-1 to TRBJ1-2; possibly TRBD1 for D (5 bases). This CDR3 has 14 residues. Germline V CDR1 and CDR2: SGHRS, YFSETQ. Trimming cost V 3 bases and J 6 bases, with 15 bases left between them. CDR3 nucleotide sequence: TGCGCCAGCAGCTCCCAGGGCCGGGGGGATGGCTACACCTTC. Translation: CASSSQGRGDGYTF.

The CDR3 nucleotides read TGCGCCAGCAGGAGGGCGGATCAAGAGACCCAGTACTTC. The encoded protein is CASRRADQETQYF. The V gene is TRBV5-1, the J gene TRBJ2-5; TRBD2 is a possible D gene (5 bases). Trimming removed 5 bases from V and 2 bases from J, with 10 bases in between. Looked up from germline, CDR1 is SGHRS and CDR2 is YFSETQ. This CDR3 is built from 13 residues.

The chain carries TRBV20-1 and TRBJ2-3; 10 positions match TRBD2. With 2 bases clipped from V and 4 bases from J, the junction kept 0 bases outside the gene matches. Germline-derived CDR1 and CDR2 are DFQATT and SNEGSKA (reference sequence). The CDR3 is made up of 13 amino acids. Written as DNA, the CDR3 is TGCAGTGCTAGACTAGCGGGGGCAGATACGCAGTATTTT. It encodes CSARLAGADTQYF.

This rearrangement joins TRBV10-3 to TRBJ2-5; the match to TRBD1 covers 7 bases. The CDR3 length is 13 residues. Trimming cost V 11 bases and J 2 bases; bases outside gene matches: 8. Germline CDR1 is ENHRY and CDR2 is SYGVKD. CDR3 nucleotide sequence: TGTGCCTCCCAGGGGGTGATACAAGAGACCCAGTACTTC. It encodes CASQGVIQETQYF.

The chain employs TRBV20-1 and TRBJ2-3, with 7 nucleotides matching TRBD2. The V gene end was trimmed by 6 bases and the J gene end by 7 bases; junction bases not matched to a gene: 16. This CDR3 is built from 15 residues. The germline CDR1 and CDR2 sequences are DFQATT and SNEGSKA (reference sequence). The CDR3 spells CSAHLRRGRPYTQYF. The DNA for the CDR3 is TGCAGTGCCCACCTGAGGCGGGGGAGGCCGTATACGCAGTATTTT.

This clonotype was counted between two and nine times. The V gene is TRBV4-1, the J gene TRBJ2-5; tentative D call: TRBD2 (6 bases). The CDR3 runs 15 residues. V was pared by 3 bases and J by 1 base, with 12 bases between. Germline V gene sequence: CDR1 MGHRA, CDR2 YSYEKL. The CDR3 DNA sequence: TGCGCCAGCAGCCAGTTCGGACTACGCCAAGAGACCCAGTACTTC. Translated, it gives CASSQFGLRQETQYF.

This clonotype was observed at least ten times. The chain joins TRBV15 to TRBJ2-4, with TRBD1 matching 7 bases. V shed 3 bases, J shed 8 bases, and the junction held 4 bases outside the gene matches. The CDR3 contains 13 residues. The germline gives CDR1 LNHNV, CDR2 YYDKDF (reference sequence). This chain's CDR3 is CATSRDRSDIQYF. CDR3 sequence (DNA): TGTGCCACCAGCAGGGACAGGTCTGACATTCAGTACTTC.

The rearrangement links TRBV28 to TRBJ2-7, with D hard to call. Germline V lookup: CDR1 MDHEN, CDR2 SYDVKM. There are 13 residues in the CDR3. Trimming took 3 bases from V and 4 from J, leaving 10 bases between them. The DNA of the CDR3 is TGTGCCAGCAGTTTTCGGGTCGATTACGAGCAGTACGTC. This sequence encodes CASSFRVDYEQYV.

This rearrangement joins TRBV7-9 to TRBJ2-1; 7 positions match TRBD1. Germline loops: CDR1 SEHNR, CDR2 FQNEAQ (reference sequence). J gave up 6 bases and V 4 bases, and 6 bases lay outside the gene matches. The CDR3 runs to 14 residues. CDR3 sequence reads: CASSSQGVGNEQFF. The CDR3 bases are TGTGCCAGCAGCTCCCAGGGGGTTGGCAATGAGCAGTTCTTC.

The sample holds a few counts of this clonotype. The chain couples TRBV12-3 or TRBV12-4 to TRBJ2-3; the D gene is possibly TRBD1 (6 bases). Trimming left V 6 bases short and J 1 base short, with 14 bases between. The CDR3 runs to 15 residues. CDR3 residues: CASRWDTQGTDTQYF. The CDR3 nucleotides read TGTGCCAGCAGGTGGGACACCCAGGGCACAGATACGCAGTATTTT.

The chain joins TRBV5-6 to TRBJ1-2, with 7 positions matching TRBD1. The CDR3 length is 17 residues. Trimming cost V 1 base and J 5 bases; bases outside gene matches: 14. In germline, CDR1 is SGHDT, CDR2 YYEEEE. This CDR3 is CASSLWGTDQILYGYTF. The CDR3 DNA follows: TGTGCCAGCAGCTTGTGGGGGACAGACCAGATCCTATATGGCTACACCTTC.

The CDR3 spells CASAPRHNEQFF. CDR3 DNA: TGTGCCAGCGCGCCAAGACACAATGAGCAGTTCTTC. This chain links TRBV7-2 with TRBJ2-1; no definite D call. Germline V gene data show CDR1 as SGHTA and CDR2 as FQGNSA. Trimming cost V 8 bases and J 5 bases, with 10 bases left between them. The CDR3 spans 12 residues.